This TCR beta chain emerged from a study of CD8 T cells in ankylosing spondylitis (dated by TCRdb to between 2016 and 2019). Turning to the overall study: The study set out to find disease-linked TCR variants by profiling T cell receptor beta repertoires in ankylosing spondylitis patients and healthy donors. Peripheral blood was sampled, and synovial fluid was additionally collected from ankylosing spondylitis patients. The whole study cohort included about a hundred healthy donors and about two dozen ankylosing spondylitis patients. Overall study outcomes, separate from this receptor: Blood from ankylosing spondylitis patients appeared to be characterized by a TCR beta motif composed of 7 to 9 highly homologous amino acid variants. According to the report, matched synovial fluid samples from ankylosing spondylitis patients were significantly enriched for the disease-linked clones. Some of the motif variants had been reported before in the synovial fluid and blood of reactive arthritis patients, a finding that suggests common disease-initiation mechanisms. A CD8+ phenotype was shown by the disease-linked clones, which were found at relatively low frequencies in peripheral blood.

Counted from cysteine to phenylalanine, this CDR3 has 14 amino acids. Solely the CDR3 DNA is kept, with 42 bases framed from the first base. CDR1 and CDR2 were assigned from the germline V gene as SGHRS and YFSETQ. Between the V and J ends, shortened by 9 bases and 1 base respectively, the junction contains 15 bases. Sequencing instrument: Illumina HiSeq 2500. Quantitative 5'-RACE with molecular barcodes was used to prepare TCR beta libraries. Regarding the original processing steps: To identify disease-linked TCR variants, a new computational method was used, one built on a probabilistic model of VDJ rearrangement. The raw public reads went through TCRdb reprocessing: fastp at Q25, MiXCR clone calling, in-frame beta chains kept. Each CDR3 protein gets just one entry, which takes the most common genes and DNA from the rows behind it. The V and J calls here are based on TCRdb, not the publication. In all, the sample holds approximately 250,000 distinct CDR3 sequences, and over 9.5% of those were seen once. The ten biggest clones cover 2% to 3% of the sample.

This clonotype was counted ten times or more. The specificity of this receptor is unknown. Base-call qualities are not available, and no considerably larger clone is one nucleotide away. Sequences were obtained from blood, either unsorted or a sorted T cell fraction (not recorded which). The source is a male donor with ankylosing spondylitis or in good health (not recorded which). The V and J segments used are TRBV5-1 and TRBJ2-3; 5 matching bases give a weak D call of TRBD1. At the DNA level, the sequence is TGCGCCACCCAGGAAGGGGCACGCACAGATACGCAGTATTTT. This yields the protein CATQEGARTDTQYF.